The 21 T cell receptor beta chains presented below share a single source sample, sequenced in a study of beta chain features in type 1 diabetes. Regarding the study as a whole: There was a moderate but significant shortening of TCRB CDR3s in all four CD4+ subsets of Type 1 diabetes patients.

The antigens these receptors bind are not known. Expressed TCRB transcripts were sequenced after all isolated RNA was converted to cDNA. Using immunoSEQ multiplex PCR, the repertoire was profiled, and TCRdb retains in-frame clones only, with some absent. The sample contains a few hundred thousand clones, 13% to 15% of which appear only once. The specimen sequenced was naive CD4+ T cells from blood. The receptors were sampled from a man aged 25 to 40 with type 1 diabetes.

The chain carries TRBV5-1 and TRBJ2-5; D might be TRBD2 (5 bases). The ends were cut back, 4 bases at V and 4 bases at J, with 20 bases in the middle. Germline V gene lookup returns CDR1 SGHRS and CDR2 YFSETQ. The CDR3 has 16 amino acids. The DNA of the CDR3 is TGCGCCAGCAGCCCCGCCGTAGCGCAAGACCGAGAGACCCAGTACTTC. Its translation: CASSPAVAQDRETQYF.

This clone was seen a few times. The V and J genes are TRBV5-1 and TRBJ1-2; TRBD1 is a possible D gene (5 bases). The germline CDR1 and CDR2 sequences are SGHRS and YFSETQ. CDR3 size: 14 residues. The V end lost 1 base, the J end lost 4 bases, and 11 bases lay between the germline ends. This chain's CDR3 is CASSLRGGIYGYTF. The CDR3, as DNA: TGCGCCAGCAGCTTGCGGGGGGGAATCTATGGCTACACCTTC.

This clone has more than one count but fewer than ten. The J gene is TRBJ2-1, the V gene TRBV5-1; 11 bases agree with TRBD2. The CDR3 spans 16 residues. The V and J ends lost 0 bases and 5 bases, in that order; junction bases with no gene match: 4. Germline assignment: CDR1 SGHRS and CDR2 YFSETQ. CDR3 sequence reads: CASSLVVTSGDNEQFF. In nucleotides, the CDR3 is TGCGCCAGCAGCTTGGTGGTGACTAGCGGGGACAATGAGCAGTTCTTC.

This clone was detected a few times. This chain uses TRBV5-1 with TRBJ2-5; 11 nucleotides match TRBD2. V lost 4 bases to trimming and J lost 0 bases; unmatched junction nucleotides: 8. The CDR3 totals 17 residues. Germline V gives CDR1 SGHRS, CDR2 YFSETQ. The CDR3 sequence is CASSRTGTSGNQETQYF. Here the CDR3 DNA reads TGCGCCAGCAGCCGAACCGGGACTAGCGGAAACCAAGAGACCCAGTACTTC.

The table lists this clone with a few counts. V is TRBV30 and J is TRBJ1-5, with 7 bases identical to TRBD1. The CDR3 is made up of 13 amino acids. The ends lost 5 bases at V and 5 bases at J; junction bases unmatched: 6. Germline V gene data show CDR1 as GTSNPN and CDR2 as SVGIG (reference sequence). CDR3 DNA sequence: TGTGCCTGGGGGGACAGAGGGGATCAGCCCCAGCATTTT. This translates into CAWGDRGDQPQHF.

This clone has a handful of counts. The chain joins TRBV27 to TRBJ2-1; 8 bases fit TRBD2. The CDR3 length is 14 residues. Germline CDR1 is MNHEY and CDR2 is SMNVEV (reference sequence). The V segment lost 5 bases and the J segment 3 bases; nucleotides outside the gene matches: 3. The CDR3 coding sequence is TGTGCCAGCAGTCGGCGGGAGGACTACAATGAGCAGTTCTTC. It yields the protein CASSRREDYNEQFF.

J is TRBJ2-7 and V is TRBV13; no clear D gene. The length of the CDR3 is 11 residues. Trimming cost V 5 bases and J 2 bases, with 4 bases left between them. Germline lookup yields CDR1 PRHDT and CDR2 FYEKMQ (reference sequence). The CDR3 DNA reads TGTGCCAGCAGCCCAGCCTACGAGCAGTACTTC. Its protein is CASSPAYEQYF.

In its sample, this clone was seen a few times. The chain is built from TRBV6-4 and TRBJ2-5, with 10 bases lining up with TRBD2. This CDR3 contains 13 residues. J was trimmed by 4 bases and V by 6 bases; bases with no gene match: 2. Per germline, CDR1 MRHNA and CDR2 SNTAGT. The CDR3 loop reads CASSVAGGETQYF. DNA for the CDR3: TGTGCCAGCAGCGTAGCGGGAGGAGAGACCCAGTACTTC.

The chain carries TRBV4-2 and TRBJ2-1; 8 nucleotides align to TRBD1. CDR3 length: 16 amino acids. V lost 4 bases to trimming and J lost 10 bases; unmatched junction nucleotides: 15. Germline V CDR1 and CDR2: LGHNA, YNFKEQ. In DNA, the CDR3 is TGTGCCAGCAGCCCAGGCCCGGGACAGGTCATCAACGAGCAGTTCTTC. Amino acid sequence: CASSPGPGQVINEQFF.

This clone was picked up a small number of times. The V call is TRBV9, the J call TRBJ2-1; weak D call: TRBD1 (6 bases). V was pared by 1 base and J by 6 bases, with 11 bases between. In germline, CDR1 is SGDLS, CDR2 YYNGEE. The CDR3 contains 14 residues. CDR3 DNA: TGTGCCAGCAGCGTACTCCCAGGGGCCAATGAGCAGTTCTTC. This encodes CASSVLPGANEQFF. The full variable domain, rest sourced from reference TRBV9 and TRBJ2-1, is DSGVTQTPKHLITATGQRVTLRCSPRSGDLSVYWYQQSLDQGLQFLIQYYNGEERAKGNILERFSAQQFPDLHSELNLSSLELGDSALYFCASSVLPGANEQFFGPGTRLTVL.

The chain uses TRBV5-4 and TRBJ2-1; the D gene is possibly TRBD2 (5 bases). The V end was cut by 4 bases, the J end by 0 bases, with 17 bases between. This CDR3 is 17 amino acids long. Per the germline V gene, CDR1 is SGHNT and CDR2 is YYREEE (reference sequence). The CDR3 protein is CASSASVWRSSYNEQFF. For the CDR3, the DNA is TGTGCCAGCAGCGCTTCGGTTTGGAGGAGCTCCTACAATGAGCAGTTCTTC.

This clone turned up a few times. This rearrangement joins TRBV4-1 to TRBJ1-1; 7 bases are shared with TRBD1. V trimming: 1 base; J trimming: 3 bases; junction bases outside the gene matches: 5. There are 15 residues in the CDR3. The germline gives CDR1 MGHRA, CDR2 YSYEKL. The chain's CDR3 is CASSQGDRADTEAFF. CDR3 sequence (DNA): TGCGCCAGCAGCCAAGGGGACAGAGCCGACACTGAAGCTTTCTTT.

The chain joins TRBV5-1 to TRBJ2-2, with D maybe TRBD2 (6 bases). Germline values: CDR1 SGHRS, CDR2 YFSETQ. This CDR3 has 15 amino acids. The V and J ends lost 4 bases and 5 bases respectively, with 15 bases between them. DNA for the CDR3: TGCGCCAGCAGCCCCAACGGGGAGGAGACCGGGGAGCTGTTTTTT. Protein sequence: CASSPNGEETGELFF.

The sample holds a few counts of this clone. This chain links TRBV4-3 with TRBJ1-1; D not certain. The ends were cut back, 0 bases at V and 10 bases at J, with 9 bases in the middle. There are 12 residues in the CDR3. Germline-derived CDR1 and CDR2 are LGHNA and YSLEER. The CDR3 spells CASSQDGGRAFF. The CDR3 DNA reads TGCGCCAGCAGCCAAGACGGAGGGAGAGCTTTCTTT.

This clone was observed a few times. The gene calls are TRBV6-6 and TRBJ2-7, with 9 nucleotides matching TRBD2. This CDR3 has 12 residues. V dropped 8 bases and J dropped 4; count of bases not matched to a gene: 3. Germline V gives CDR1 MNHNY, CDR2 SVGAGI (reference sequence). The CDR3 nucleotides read TGTGCCAGCGGGACTAGCTGGTACGAGCAGTACTTC. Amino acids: CASGTSWYEQYF.

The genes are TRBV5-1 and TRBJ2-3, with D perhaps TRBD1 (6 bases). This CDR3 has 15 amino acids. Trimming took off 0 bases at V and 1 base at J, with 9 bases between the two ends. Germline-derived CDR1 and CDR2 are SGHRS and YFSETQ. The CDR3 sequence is CASSLGPGGTDTQYF. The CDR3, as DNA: TGCGCCAGCAGCTTGGGCCCAGGGGGCACAGATACGCAGTATTTT.

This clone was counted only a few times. CDR3 sequence: CAWSQIQGHEAFF. CDR3 coding DNA: TGTGCCTGGAGTCAAATTCAGGGTCATGAAGCTTTCTTT. This rearrangement joins TRBV30 to TRBJ1-1; possibly TRBD1 for D (5 bases). With 2 bases removed from V and 7 bases from J, the gap between germline ends came to 14 bases. Germline assignment: CDR1 GTSNPN and CDR2 SVGIG (reference sequence). There are 13 residues in the CDR3.

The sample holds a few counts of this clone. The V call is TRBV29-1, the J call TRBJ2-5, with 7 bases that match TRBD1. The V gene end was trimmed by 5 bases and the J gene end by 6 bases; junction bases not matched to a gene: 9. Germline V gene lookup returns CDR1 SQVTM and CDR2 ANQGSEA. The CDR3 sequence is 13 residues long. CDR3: CSVITGVGQTQYF. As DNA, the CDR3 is TGCAGCGTTATTACAGGGGTCGGGCAGACCCAGTACTTC.

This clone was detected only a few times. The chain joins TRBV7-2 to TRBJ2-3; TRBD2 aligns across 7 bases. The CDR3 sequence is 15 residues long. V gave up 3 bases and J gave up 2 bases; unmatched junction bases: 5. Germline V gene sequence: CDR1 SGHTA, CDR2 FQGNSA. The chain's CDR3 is CASSFRDYYTDTQYF. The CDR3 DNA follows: TGTGCCAGCAGCTTCCGGGACTACTACACAGATACGCAGTATTTT.

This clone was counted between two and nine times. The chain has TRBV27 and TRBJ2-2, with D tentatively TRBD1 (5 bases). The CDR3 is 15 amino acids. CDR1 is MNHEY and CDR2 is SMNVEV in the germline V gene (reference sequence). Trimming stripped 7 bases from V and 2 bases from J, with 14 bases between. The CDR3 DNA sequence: TGTGCCAGCACCACCAGGCAGGGTAACACCGGGGAGCTGTTTTTT. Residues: CASTTRQGNTGELFF.

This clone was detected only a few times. The CDR3: CASSQDQERNEQFF. The CDR3 coding sequence is TGCGCCAGCAGCCAAGATCAGGAAAGAAATGAGCAGTTCTTC. The chain recombines TRBV4-3 with TRBJ2-1; D remains ambiguous. Germline CDR1 and CDR2: LGHNA and YSLEER. CDR3 size: 14 residues. V lost 0 bases and J lost 7, with 10 bases in between.